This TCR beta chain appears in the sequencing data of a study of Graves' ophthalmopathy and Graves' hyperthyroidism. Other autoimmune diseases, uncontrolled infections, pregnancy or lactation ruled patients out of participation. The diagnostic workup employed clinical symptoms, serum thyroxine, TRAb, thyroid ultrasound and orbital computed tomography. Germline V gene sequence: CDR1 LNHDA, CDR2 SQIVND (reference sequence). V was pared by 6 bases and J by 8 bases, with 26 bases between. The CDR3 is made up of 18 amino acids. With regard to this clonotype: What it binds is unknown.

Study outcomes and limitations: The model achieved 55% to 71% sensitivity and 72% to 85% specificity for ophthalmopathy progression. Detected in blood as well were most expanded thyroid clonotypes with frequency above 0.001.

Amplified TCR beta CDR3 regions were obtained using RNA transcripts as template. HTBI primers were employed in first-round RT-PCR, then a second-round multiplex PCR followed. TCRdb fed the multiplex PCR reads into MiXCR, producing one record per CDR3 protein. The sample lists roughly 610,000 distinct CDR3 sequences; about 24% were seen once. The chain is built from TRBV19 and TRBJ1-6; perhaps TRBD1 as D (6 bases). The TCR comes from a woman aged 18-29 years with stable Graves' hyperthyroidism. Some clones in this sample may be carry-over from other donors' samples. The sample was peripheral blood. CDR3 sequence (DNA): TGTGCCAGTAGCAAGGACAGCATCGGGGGGGGGTCGTATTCACCCCTCCACTTT. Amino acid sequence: CASSKDSIGGGSYSPLHF. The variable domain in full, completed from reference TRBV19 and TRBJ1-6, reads DGGITQSPKYLFRKEGQNVTLSCEQNLNHDAMYWYRQDPGQGLRLIYYSQIVNDFQKGDIAEGYSVSREKKESFPLTVTSAQKNPTAFYLCASSKDSIGGGSYSPLHFGNGTRLTVT.